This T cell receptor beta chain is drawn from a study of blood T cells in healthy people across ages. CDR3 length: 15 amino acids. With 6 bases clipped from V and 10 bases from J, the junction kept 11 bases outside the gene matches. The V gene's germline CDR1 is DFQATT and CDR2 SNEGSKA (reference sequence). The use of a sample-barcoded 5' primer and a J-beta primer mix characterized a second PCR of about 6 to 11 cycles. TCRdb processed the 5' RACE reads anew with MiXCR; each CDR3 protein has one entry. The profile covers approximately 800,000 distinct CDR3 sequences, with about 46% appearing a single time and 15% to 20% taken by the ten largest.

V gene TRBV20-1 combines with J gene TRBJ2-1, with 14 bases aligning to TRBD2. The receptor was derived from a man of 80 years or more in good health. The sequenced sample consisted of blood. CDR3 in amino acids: CSAAPGTSGRREQFF. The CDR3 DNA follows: TGCAGTGCCGCACCCGGGACTAGCGGGAGAAGGGAGCAGTTCTTC.